This paragraph reports one T cell receptor (beta chain). Its antigen is not identified. There are 15 residues in the CDR3. Germline loops: CDR1 SGHRS, CDR2 YFSETQ. Trimming took off 2 bases at V and 3 bases at J, with 12 bases between the two ends. A second PCR of roughly 7 to 11 cycles used a sample-barcoded 5' primer and a J-beta primer mix. There were at least 2.5 million CDR3-containing paired-end reads obtained from each sample. MiXCR was run by TCRdb on the 5' RACE reads, yielding one entry per CDR3 protein. The sample yields over a million distinct CDR3 sequences, roughly 45% seen once. The entry originates in a study of blood T cells in healthy people across ages. Study conclusions and caveats: Getting older went along with TCR beta diversity per million T cells dropping roughly linearly. More naive CD4+ cells and higher diversity were found in long-lived than in aged donors. Leaving the PBMCs unsorted stopped any conclusive comparison of naive versus antigen-experienced cells.

This clonotype was sampled from a woman aged 18-30 years in good health. The sequenced material came from blood. The chain recombines TRBV5-1 with TRBJ1-5; D unclear. CDR3 DNA: TGCGCCAGCAGCTTCGAGGACCCCTTCAATCAGCCCCAGCATTTT. Translating it yields CASSFEDPFNQPQHF.